This TCR beta chain was sequenced for a study of relationships among human T cell subsets (dated by TCRdb to about 2010). Notes on the research overall: Eight distinct blood T cell populations were sequenced: pan T, CD8 cytotoxic, regulatory, Th1, Th2, naive plus transitional, activated and memory cells. Findings and caveats that apply to the study as a whole: Substantial CDR3 sharing among Th1, Th2 and regulatory T cells was interpreted as suggesting stochastic cell fate choices. The bead-based sorting was unable to rule out the presence of a CD4+CD8+ double-positive population. While more than 50% of CD8+ cytotoxic sequences came from clones with more than 100 reads, the regulatory and Th2 subsets had few clones of that kind. Across the seven subsets, no statistically significant differences turned up in V, D and J usage, CDR3 length, or N-nucleotide additions.

CD4+CD25+ regulatory T cells were selected from positively selected CD4+ cells using anti-CD25 beads. Miltenyi superparamagnetic beads coated with subset-specific monoclonal antibodies were used to isolate the T cell subsets. Every T cell population came from peripheral blood. Mononuclear cells were obtained from whole blood by Ficoll separation, and monocytes were then depleted with anti-CD14 microbeads. Isolated cell populations were immediately resuspended in RNAprotect reagent. Preparation of the library involved multiplex PCR. Sequencing used a 454 GS FLX. TCR alpha and beta CDR3 regions were amplified from mRNA by semiquantitative ARM-PCR. In ARM-PCR, tagged nested gene-specific primers were applied first, and communal superprimers then carried out the exponential amplification. Before the second amplification round was performed on first-round PCR products, the nested primers were removed by exonuclease. Amplicons were sequenced on the 454 platform, which allows rapid sequencing of millions of DNA fragments without cloning bias. A read mappable to both V and J germline segments was defined as an effective read. The paper's data handling went like this. IRmap, which uses pyromap, a Smith-Waterman modification adapted to 454 sequencing errors, was used to assign reads to germline V, D and J segments. D-beta assignments were filtered with cutoffs set at the 99th percentile of alignment scores obtained from simulated random sequences. CDR3 was defined as the amino acids lying between the conserved V-segment Y[YFLI]C motif and the J-segment [FW]GXGT motif. Repertoire diversity was estimated with a compound Poisson process model previously applied to large-scale EST data. A cross-contamination detection procedure was applied to argue against sample contamination as the source of shared CDR3s. TCRdb reworked the public reads: Q25 trimming with fastp, MiXCR clone assembly, productive beta chains retained. Every CDR3 protein is listed once, alongside the most common genes and DNA of its rows. V and J calls and clone size were set by TCRdb, not the authors. In all, the sample holds roughly 15,000 distinct CDR3 sequences, and over 45% of those were seen once. Of the sample, under 2.5% is held by the ten largest clones.

To note about this clonotype: It lacks a known antigen. It has no much larger one-base neighbor in the sample; base qualities were not kept.

The sequence derives from a man between 35 and 55 years old in good health. Sample: Tregs sorted from blood.

The DNA is as follows: TGTGCCAGCAGCTTAGATCACGAACCAGAGACCCAGTACTTC. This gives the protein CASSLDHEPETQYF. The chain employs TRBV11-2 and TRBJ2-5; no D gene can be assigned with confidence. Reading the germline V gene gives CDR1 SGHAT and CDR2 FQNNGV. The CDR3, from cysteine to phenylalanine, totals 14 residues. Only the CDR3 DNA is retained, 42 bases long and in frame from the first base. V and J are truncated by 0 bases and 4 bases respectively, leaving an intervening sequence of 9 bases.